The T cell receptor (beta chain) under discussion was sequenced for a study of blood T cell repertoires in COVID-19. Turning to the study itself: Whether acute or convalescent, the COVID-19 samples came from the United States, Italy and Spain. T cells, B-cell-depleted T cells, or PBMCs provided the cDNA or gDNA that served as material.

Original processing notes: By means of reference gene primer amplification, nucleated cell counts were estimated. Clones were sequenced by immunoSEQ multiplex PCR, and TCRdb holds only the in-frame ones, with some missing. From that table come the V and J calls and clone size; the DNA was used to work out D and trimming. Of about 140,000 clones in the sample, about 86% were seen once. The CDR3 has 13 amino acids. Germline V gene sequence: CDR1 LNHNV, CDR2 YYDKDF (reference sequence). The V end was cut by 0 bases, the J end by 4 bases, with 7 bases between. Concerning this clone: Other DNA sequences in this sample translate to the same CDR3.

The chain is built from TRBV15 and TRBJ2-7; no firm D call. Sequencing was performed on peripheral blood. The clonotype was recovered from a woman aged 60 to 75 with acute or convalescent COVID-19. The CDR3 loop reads CATSRDSGYEQYF. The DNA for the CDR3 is TGTGCCACCAGCAGAGATTCGGGTTACGAGCAGTACTTC.